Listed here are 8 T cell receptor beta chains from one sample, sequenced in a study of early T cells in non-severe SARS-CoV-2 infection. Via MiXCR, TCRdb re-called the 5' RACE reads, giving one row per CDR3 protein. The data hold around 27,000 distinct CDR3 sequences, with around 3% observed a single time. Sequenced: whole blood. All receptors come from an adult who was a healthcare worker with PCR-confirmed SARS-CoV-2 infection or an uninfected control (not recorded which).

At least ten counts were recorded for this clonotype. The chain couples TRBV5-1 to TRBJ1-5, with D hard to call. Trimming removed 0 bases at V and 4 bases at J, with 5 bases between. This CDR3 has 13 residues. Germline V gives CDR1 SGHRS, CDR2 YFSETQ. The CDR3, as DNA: TGCGCCAGCAGCTTGGGGATAAATCAGCCCCAGCATTTT. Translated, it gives CASSLGINQPQHF.

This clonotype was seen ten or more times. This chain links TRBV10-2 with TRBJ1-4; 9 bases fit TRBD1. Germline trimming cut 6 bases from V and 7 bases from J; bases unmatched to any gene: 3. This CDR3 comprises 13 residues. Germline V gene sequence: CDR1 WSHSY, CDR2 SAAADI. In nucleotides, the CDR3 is TGCGCCAGCAGCGGGACAGGGTCTGAAAAACTGTTTTTT. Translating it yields CASSGTGSEKLFF.

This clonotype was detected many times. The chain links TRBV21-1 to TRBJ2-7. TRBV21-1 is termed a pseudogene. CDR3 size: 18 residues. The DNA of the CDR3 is TGTGCCAGCAGGATGGCATGTCTGGGATTCACGGCATCCTACGAGCAGTACGTC. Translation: CASRMACLGFTASYEQYV.

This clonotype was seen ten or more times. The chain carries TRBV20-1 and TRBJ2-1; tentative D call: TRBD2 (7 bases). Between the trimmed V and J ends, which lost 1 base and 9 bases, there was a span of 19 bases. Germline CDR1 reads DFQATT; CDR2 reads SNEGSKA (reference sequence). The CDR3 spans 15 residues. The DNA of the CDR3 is TGCAGTGCTAGAGTCGTTCTGCAGGGGAGGGGTGAGCAGTTCTTC. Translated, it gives CSARVVLQGRGEQFF.

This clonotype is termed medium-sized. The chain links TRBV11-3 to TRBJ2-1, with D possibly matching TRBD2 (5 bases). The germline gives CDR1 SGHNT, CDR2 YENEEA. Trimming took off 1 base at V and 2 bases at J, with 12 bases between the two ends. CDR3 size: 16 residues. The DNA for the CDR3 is TGTGCCAGCAGCTTAGCGGCTAGCCTTACCTACAATGAGCAGTTCTTC. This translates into CASSLAASLTYNEQFF.

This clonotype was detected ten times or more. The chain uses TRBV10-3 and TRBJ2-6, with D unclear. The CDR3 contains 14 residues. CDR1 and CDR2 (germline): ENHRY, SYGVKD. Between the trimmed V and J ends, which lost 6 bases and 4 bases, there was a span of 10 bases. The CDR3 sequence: CAIRDAAGANVLTF. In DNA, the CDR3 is TGTGCCATCAGAGACGCGGCCGGGGCCAACGTCCTGACTTTC.

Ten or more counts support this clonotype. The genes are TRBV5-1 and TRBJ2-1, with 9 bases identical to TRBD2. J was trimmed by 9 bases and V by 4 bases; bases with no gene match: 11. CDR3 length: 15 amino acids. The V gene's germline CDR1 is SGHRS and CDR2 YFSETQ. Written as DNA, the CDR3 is TGCGCCAGCAGCGGACTGGGACTAGCCGCCGGTGAGCAGTTCTTC. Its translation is CASSGLGLAAGEQFF.

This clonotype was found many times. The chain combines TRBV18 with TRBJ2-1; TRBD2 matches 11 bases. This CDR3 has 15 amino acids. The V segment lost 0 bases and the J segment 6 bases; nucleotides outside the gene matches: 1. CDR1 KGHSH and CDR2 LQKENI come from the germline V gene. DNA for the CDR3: TGTGCCAGCTCACCACCTACTAGCGGGGGCAATGAGCAGTTCTTC. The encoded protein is CASSPPTSGGNEQFF.